The T cell receptor (beta chain) under discussion was sequenced for a study of CD8+ T cells in alopecia areata (dated by TCRdb to the late 2010s). General notes on the study: To study T cell clonal expansion in alopecia areata, the researchers applied high-throughput TCRbeta sequencing to both the C3H/HeJ mouse model and human patients. Scalp tissue and sorted CD4+ and CD8+ peripheral blood T cells from patchy and totalis/universalis alopecia areata patients and from healthy controls were covered by human TCRbeta sequencing. Scalp clonality was compared across normal scalp (n=4), patchy alopecia areata scalp (n=8), and alopecia totalis/universalis scalp (n=8). RNA was obtained with the PAXgene miRNA kit for fixed scalp, the miRNeasy kit for PBMCs, and the RNeasy kit for mouse skin. TCRbeta CDR3 regions were amplified by immunoSEQ multiplex PCR using 35 Vbeta forward and 13 Jbeta reverse primers.

After PBMCs were isolated by density centrifugation and stained for CD3, CD4 and CD8, a FACSAria was used to sort CD4+ and CD8+ T cells. Scalp biopsies and blood samples were obtained from unaffected controls. Its CDR3 holds 15 amino acids, cysteine through phenylalanine. Just CDR3 DNA is preserved here, 45 bases in frame from base 1. Cut back by 3 bases and 3 bases, the V and J ends lie 9 bases apart. CDR1 and CDR2, looked up from the germline V gene, are MDHEN and SYDVKM. The study at large found these results: Compared with mice, TCR sequences shared between patients were less clear, possibly partly because of HLA diversity across the patient population. Scalp TCR repertoire analysis is complicated because resident alphabeta T cells in normal human skin are also sequenced, whereas mouse skin is dominated by gammadelta T cells. Lesional scalp, especially in alopecia totalis/universalis, showed higher clonality and more expanded CD8+ clones than normal scalp, suggesting antigenic drive.

Library preparation employed the immunoSEQ multiplex PCR assay. RNA was extracted from all samples and reverse transcribed into cDNA as template for TCR sequencing. First-strand cDNA was synthesized using SuperScript III with a 2:1 mix of oligo-dT and random hexamers. A synthetic immune receptor repertoire was used to gauge amplification bias, and whatever bias remained was removed computationally. On the study's bioinformatics: Raw reads were preprocessed to remove errors, and CDR3 was defined according to IMGT conventions as the region from the conserved cysteine to phenylalanine. Clonality was computed by normalizing Shannon entropy by log2 of the number of productive unique TCRs and subtracting the result from 1. Scalp TCRbeta sequences were cross-referenced with sorted blood CD4 and CD8 repertoires so that the CD4 or CD8 identity of scalp clones could be inferred. TCRdb stores this immuneACCESS table with in-frame sequences only. Part of the clones is absent; in the studies checked, under half of the shortfall reflects unresolved V genes, and no reason is known for the rest. The V and J calls and clone size were taken over from that table, and D and trimming were inferred from the DNA. The sample includes about 150,000 clones, with 62% observed a single time. Less than 40% of the sample comes from the top ten.

Turning to this clone: Its antigen is not yet known. Per-base quality was not reported, and no clone a single base away is much larger than it.

Rearrangement joined TRBV28 to TRBJ2-6; D gene: possibly TRBD2, on 5 matching bases. The sequencing input was CD8+ T cells sorted from blood. The receptor was derived from a human donor in good health. The CDR3 region: CASSFGVGGANVLTF. The DNA sequence is given as TGTGCCAGCAGTTTCGGGGTGGGTGGGGCCAACGTCCTGACTTTC.